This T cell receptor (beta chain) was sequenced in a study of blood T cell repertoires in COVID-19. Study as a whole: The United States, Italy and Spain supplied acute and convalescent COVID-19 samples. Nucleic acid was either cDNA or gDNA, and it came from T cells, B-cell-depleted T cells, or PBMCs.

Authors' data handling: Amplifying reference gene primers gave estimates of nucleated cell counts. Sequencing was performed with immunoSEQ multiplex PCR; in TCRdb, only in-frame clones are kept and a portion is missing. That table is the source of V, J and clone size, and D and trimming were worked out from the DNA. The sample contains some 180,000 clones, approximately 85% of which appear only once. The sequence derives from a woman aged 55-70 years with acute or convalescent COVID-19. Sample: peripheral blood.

For the CDR3, the DNA is TGTGCCAGCAGCTACACTAGCGGTACGGATGAGCAGTTCTTC. Protein: CASSYTSGTDEQFF. The V gene is TRBV5-6, the J gene TRBJ2-1, with 8 nucleotides matching TRBD2. This CDR3 has 14 amino acids. Per the germline V gene, CDR1 is SGHDT and CDR2 is YYEEEE. J gave up 8 bases and V 3 bases, and 7 bases lay outside the gene matches.